This T cell receptor beta chain was captured by sequencing in a study of PD-1 blockade in classical Hodgkin lymphoma. Assay used: immunoSEQ multiplex PCR; TCRdb lists only in-frame clones, some missing. The repertoire has nearly 50,000 clones, about 75% of them found once; the top ten carry about 12%. Germline V gene sequence: CDR1 WNHNN, CDR2 SYGVQD (reference sequence). V gave up 3 bases and J gave up 7 bases, with 18 bases separating them. The CDR3 runs to 16 residues. The sample's time point: cycle 4 day 1 (C4D1), after 6 weeks of nivolumab. Every patient had relapsed following autologous stem cell transplantation, and cohorts differed in brentuximab vedotin exposure.

The source of this sequence is a human donor with classical Hodgkin lymphoma. V usage is TRBV10-1 and J usage is TRBJ1-4; D is perhaps TRBD1 (5 bases). The specimen comprised peripheral blood mononuclear cells (PBMCs), sampled before the fourth cycle of nivolumab. The CDR3 sequence is CASSDDSGTQGEKLFF. CDR3 coding DNA: TGCGCCAGCAGTGATGATTCAGGGACCCAAGGTGAAAAACTGTTTTTT.